The TCR beta chain under discussion was sequenced for a study of STAT5B mutations in CD4+ large granular lymphocyte leukemia. Study context: The CDR3 'QG' motif was associated with a particular HLA allele among healthy donors. Notes on the study in general: Without putative leukemic clones, patient CD4-sorted repertoires remained more clonal than healthy CD4+ repertoires.

For this clone: Its antigen is not identified.

The assay was run at survey level. Profiled with immunoSEQ multiplex PCR; TCRdb holds only in-frame clones, not every one. The sample contains some 41,000 clones, roughly 80% of which appear only once. This CDR3 spans 16 amino acids. Trimming removed 0 bases from V and 5 bases from J; junction bases left unmatched: 4. CDR1 is SGHTA, CDR2 FQGTGA, per germline. The TCR was taken from a human donor in good health. Sequencing was done on a sample of CD4+ T cells from blood buffy coats. The gene calls are TRBV7-3 and TRBJ2-3; 11 bases fit TRBD2. For the CDR3, the DNA is TGTGCCAGCAGCTTAACTAGCGGGGGGGCCCAAGATACGCAGTATTTT. Its protein is CASSLTSGGAQDTQYF. Full variable domain (remainder filled in from reference TRBV7-3 and TRBJ2-3): GAGVSQTPSNKVTEKGKYVELRCDPISGHTALYWYRQSLGQGPEFLIYFQGTGAADDSGLPNDRFFAVRPEGSVSTLKIQRTERGDSAVYLCASSLTSGGAQDTQYFGPGTRLTVL.